The clone carrying this T cell receptor beta chain was observed many times. No antigen is known for it. Using its own MiXCR run on the 5' RACE reads, TCRdb lists one record per CDR3 protein. The sample has around 18,000 distinct CDR3 sequences, 4.5% to 7% seen once. V was pared by 4 bases and J by 4 bases, with 19 bases between. The CDR3 has 15 amino acids. From germline, CDR1 is DFQATT and CDR2 SNEGSKA (reference sequence). The sample is drawn from a study of spatial heterogeneity in lung cancer. Overall study findings and caveats: The number of expanded tumor alpha and beta chains correlated with mutation number.

The sample's time point: sample taken at primary tumor resection. This clonotype was obtained from a female donor with early-stage non-small cell lung cancer. The sample here was lung tumor tissue, taken at surgery. This rearrangement joins TRBV20-1 to TRBJ1-1, with a weak D call TRBD1 (6 bases). For the CDR3, the DNA is TGCAGTGCTAAGGGGGGGGCAGGGGCGATCACTGAAGCTTTCTTT. Protein product: CSAKGGAGAITEAFF.